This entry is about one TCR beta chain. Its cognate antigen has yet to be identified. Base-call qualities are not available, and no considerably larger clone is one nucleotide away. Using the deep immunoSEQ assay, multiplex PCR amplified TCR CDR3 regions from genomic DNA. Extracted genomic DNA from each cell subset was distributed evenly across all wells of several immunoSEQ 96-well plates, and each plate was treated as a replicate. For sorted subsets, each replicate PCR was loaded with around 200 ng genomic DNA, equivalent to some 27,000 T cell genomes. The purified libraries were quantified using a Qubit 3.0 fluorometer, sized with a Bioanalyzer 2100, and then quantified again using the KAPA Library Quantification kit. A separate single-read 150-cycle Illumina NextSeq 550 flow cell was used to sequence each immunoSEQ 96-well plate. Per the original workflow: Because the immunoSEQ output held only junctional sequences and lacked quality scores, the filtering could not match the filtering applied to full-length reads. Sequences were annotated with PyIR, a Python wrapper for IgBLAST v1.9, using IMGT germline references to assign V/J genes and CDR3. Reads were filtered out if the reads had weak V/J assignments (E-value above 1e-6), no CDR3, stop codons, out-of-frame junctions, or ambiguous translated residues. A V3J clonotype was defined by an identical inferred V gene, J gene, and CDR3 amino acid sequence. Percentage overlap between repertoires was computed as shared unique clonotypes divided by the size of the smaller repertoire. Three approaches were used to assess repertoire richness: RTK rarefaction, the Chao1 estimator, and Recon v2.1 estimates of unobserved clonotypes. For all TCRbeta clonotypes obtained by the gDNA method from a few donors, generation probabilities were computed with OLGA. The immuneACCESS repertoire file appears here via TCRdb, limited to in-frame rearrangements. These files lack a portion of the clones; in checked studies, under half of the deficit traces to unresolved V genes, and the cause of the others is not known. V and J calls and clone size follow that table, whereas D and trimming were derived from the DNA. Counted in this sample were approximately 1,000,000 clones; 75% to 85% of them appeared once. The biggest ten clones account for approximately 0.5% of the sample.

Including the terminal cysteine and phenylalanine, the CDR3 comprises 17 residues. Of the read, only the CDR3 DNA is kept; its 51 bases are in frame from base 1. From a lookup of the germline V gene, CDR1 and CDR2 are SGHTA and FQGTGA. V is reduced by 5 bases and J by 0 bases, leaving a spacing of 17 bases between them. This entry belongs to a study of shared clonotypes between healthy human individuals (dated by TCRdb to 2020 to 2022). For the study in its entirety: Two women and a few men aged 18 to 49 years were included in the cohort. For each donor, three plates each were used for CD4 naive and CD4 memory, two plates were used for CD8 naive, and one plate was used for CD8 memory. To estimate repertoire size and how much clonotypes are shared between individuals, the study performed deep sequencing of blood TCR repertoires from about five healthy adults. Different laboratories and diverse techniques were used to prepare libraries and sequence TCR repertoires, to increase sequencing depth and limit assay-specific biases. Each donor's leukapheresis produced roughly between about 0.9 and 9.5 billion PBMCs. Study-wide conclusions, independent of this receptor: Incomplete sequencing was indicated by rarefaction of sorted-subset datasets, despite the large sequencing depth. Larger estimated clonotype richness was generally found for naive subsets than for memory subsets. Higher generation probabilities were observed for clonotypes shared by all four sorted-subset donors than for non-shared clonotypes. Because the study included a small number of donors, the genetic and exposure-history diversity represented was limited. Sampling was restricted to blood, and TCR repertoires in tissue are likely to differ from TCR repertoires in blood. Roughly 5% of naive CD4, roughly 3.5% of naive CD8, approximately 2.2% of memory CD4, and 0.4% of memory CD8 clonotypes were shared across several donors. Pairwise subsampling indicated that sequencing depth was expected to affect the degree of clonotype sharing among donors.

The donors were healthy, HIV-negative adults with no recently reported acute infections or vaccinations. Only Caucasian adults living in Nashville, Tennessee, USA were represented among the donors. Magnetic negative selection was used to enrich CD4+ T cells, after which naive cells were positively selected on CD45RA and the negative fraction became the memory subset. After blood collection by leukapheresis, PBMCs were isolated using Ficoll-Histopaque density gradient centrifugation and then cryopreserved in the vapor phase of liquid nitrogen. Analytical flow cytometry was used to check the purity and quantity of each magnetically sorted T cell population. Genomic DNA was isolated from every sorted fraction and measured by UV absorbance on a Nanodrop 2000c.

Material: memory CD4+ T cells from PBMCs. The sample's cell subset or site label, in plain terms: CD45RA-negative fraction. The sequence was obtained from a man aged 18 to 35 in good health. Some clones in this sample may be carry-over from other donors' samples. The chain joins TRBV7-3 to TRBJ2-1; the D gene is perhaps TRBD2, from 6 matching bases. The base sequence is TGTGCCAGCAGCCAATGGGGCCCCGGGAGCTCCTACAATGAGCAGTTCTTC. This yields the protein CASSQWGPGSSYNEQFF. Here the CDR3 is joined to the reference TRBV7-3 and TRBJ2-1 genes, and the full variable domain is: GAGVSQTPSNKVTEKGKYVELRCDPISGHTALYWYRQSLGQGPEFLIYFQGTGAADDSGLPNDRFFAVRPEGSVSTLKIQRTERGDSAVYLCASSQWGPGSSYNEQFFGPGTRLTVL.